This T cell receptor (beta chain) appears in the sequencing data of a study of blood T cells in healthy people across ages. This CDR3 has 14 amino acids. Losses at the gene ends were 6 bases for V and 2 bases for J; bases not matched to a gene: 5. CDR1 is SQVTM, CDR2 ANQGSEA, per germline. The study's findings and limits: It was the long-lived donors that had more naive CD4+ cells and higher diversity than aged donors.

Combining a sample-barcoded 5' primer with a J-beta primer mix, a second PCR ran for about 7 to 11 cycles. Each cDNA molecule, via a template-switch adaptor with 12 random nucleotides, was tagged. Samples each returned at least 3 million CDR3-containing paired-end reads. TCRdb fed the 5' RACE reads into MiXCR, producing one record per CDR3 protein. The sample consists of about 2 million distinct CDR3 sequences, around 50% of them appearing once. A note on this clonotype: What it binds is not known.

This chain connects TRBV29-1 to TRBJ2-3, with 10 bases matching TRBD1. The sequence derives from a woman aged 40 to 49 in good health. The sequencing input was blood. CDR3 loop: CSVETGGPTDTQYF. In DNA form, the CDR3 reads TGCAGCGTAGAGACAGGGGGCCCCACAGATACGCAGTATTTT.